A single T cell receptor (beta chain) is shown here with its context. The antigen remains undetermined. This sample stems from a study of cytomegalovirus exposure and HLA in healthy donors. The wider study: The same platform used for the approximately 670 first-cohort repertoires was also used for the 130 or so validation repertoires, as a later analysis reported. Study-level findings and limits: Through in vitro validation, three CMV-associated chains were shown to be specific for CMV antigens. The investigators catalogued 150 to 200 TCR beta chains as cytomegalovirus-associated. It was found in a later analysis that first-cohort TCR clusters tended to co-occur in the 90 to 150 validation repertoires.

The V end lost 7 bases, the J end lost 6 bases, and 11 bases lay between the germline ends. The CDR3 is 12 residues long. Germline V lookup: CDR1 MNHEY, CDR2 SMNVEV (reference sequence). Using immunoSEQ multiplex PCR, the repertoire was profiled, and TCRdb retains in-frame clones only, with some absent. The sample lists over 85,000 clones, over 85% occurring once. The sequenced sample consisted of PBMCs. The clonotype originates from a woman under 30 in good health and CMV-seronegative. V usage is TRBV27 and J usage is TRBJ2-3; D ambiguous. DNA of the CDR3: TGTGCCAGCAAGGCCGACTTTGATACGCAGTATTTT. As protein: CASKADFDTQYF.